Listed below are T cell receptor beta chains from one sample, sequenced in a study of blood T cell repertoires in COVID-19. The repertoire was sequenced with immunoSEQ multiplex PCR; TCRdb's copy has only in-frame clones and lacks some. The sample contains some 60,000 clones, 80% to 95% of which appear only once. Specimen: peripheral blood. The receptors come from a human donor in a cohort sampled during active COVID-19. CDR3s include the opening cysteine and the closing phenylalanine or tryptophan.

len: 12
v_gene: TRBV2
CDR3aa: CASRLQNYEQYF

len: 15
v_gene: TRBV5-6
CDR3aa: CASSFAGAAQETQYF

len: 15
v_gene: TRBV27
CDR3aa: CASSLSRTTGEEQYF

len: 14
v_gene: TRBV7-9
CDR3aa: CASSPLRGPYGYTF

len: 15
v_gene: TRBV28
CDR3aa: CASITTGGSGFGAFF

len: 18
v_gene: TRBV28
CDR3aa: CASSPGRGVRIPPGEQYF

len: 13
v_gene: TRBV5-1
CDR3aa: CASSPRATGELFF

len: 14
v_gene: TRBV6-2/TRBV6-3
CDR3aa: CASSHPQGNTEAFF

len: 15
v_gene: TRBV6-5
CDR3aa: CASSPDRVVGETQYF

len: 14
v_gene: TRBV9
CDR3aa: CASSAQGNNEKLFF

len: 18
v_gene: TRBV11-2
CDR3aa: CASSLVASAGGRGNEQFF

len: 15
v_gene: TRBV7-9
CDR3aa: CASSSGGGPRNEQFF

len: 14
v_gene: TRBV2
CDR3aa: CASSPGLYLSEQYF

len: 16
v_gene: TRBV14
CDR3aa: CASSQESRAPRLEQYF

len: 18
v_gene: TRBV10-3
CDR3aa: CAIGLVGQGFRGANVLTF

len: 13
v_gene: TRBV4-3
CDR3aa: CASSQMQADTQYF

len: 20
v_gene: TRBV18
CDR3aa: CASSPTPGQGLGATNEKLFF

len: 14
v_gene: TRBV5-1
CDR3aa: CASSLGTSSDTQYF